A selection of T cell receptor beta chains follows, all from one sample in a study of T cell responses to AZD1222 COVID-19 vaccine. Profiling relied on immunoSEQ multiplex PCR, and the TCRdb table lists in-frame clones only, not all of them. Of 120,000 to 150,000 clones listed, 93% were seen once; the top ten hold over 0.9%. The material sequenced was peripheral blood, taken on day 0 of MenACWY control vaccination. The receptors shown here come from an adult in good health. Both conserved end residues are part of each CDR3. D genes are given only for firm matches. Expanded clones get a size class; other rows say once, few or many, or leave the size out.

>TRBJ2-7|-|-|TRBV19
TGTGCCAGTAGTATAGAAGCAGGGAGCTCCTACGAGCAGTACTTC
CASSIEAGSSYEQYF
>TRBJ2-1|-|-|TRBV19
TGTGCCAGTAGCGACAGCAAATACAATGAGCAGTTCTTC
CASSDSKYNEQFF
>TRBJ2-1|TRBD2|-|TRBV27
TGTGCCAGCAGTTTTTCGCGGACTAGCGGGGTTTACAATGAGCAGTTCTTC
CASSFSRTSGVYNEQFF
>TRBJ2-1|-|few|TRBV9
TGTGCCAGCAGCGTAAGAGACAGCTCCTACAATGAGCAGTTCTTC
CASSVRDSSYNEQFF
>TRBJ2-7|TRBD1|-|TRBV2
TGTGCCAGCACCTGGGACAGGGGGATCGAGCAGTACTTC
CASTWDRGIEQYF
>TRBJ1-1|-|-|TRBV5-1
TGCGCCAGCAGCCCCTCACTGAACACTGAAGCTTTCTTT
CASSPSLNTEAFF
>TRBJ1-2|-|-|TRBV7-8
TGTGCCAGCAGCTTAGGGGAGGGAAATAACTATGGCTACACCTTC
CASSLGEGNNYGYTF
>TRBJ1-4|-|-|TRBV7-7
TGTGCCAGCAGCTTAGGGGGCCTGGGTGAAAAACTGTTTTTT
CASSLGGLGEKLFF
>TRBJ1-1|-|-|TRBV6-2/TRBV6-3
TGTGCCAGCAGTTACAGATCAGTTGAGAACACTGAAGCTTTCTTT
CASSYRSVENTEAFF
>TRBJ1-2|-|-|TRBV18
TGTGCCAGCTCACCACCGCCAGGGAATACAGTAGGCTACACCTTC
CASSPPPGNTVGYTF
>TRBJ2-7|TRBD2|-|TRBV7-2
TGTGCCAGCAGGGCTAGCGGGGGGACGCCTTCCTACGAGCAGTACTTC
CASRASGGTPSYEQYF
>TRBJ1-5|-|once|TRBV7-2
TGTGCCAGCAGCTTAGCGCCGCGAGCTGGGGGCAACAATCAGCCCCAGCATTTT
CASSLAPRAGGNNQPQHF
>TRBJ2-7|-|-|TRBV3-1/TRBV3-2
TGTGCCAGCAGCCCGACAGAGAACTACGAGCAGTACTTC
CASSPTENYEQYF
>TRBJ1-2|-|-|TRBV23-1
TGCGCCAGCAGGTTCAGCTATGGCTACACCTTC
CASRFSYGYTF
>TRBJ1-2|-|-|TRBV29-1
TGTTCAACCTGGACGATCTATGGCTACACCTTC
CSTWTIYGYTF
>TRBJ2-5|-|-|TRBV24-1
TGTGCCACCGGAGGGGCGGGACGAGAGACCCAGTACTTC
CATGGAGRETQYF
>TRBJ1-2|TRBD1|-|TRBV2
TGTGCCAGCAAGGGACAGGGGTACTATGGCTACACCTTC
CASKGQGYYGYTF
>TRBJ1-1|-|-|TRBV11-2
TGTGCCAGCAGCTTTAATGAGGGAGGAACTGAAGCTTTCTTT
CASSFNEGGTEAFF
>TRBJ1-1|-|-|TRBV6-5
TGTGCCAGCAGTTACTCGATGGGGGAAACTGAAGCTTTCTTT
CASSYSMGETEAFF
>TRBJ2-7|TRBD2|-|TRBV11-2
TGTGCCAGCAGCTTAGAAGCGGGACCCTCCTACGAGCAGTACTTC
CASSLEAGPSYEQYF
>TRBJ1-2|-|-|TRBV9
TGTGCCAGCAGCGGTAGAGAGAGGGGTGACTATGGCTACACCTTC
CASSGRERGDYGYTF
>TRBJ1-1|TRBD1|-|TRBV30
TGTGCCTGGAGTCCCCGCAGGGACAGTGAAGCTTTCTTT
CAWSPRRDSEAFF
>TRBJ2-5|-|once|TRBV12-3/TRBV12-4
TGTGCCAGCAGCCCCGGGGGCCAAGAGACCCAGTACTTC
CASSPGGQETQYF
>TRBJ1-1|-|-|TRBV5-5
TGTGCCAGCAGCTTGGTGGGGTTTGGCACTGAAGCTTTCTTT
CASSLVGFGTEAFF
>TRBJ1-5|-|-|TRBV10-1
TGCGCCAGCAGTGAGTCGTACGCCGTTGGGCAGCCCCAGCATTTT
CASSESYAVGQPQHF
>TRBJ2-3|-|-|TRBV15
TGTGCCACCAGCAGACCCGCCTCCCCCGATGATACGCAGTATTTT
CATSRPASPDDTQYF